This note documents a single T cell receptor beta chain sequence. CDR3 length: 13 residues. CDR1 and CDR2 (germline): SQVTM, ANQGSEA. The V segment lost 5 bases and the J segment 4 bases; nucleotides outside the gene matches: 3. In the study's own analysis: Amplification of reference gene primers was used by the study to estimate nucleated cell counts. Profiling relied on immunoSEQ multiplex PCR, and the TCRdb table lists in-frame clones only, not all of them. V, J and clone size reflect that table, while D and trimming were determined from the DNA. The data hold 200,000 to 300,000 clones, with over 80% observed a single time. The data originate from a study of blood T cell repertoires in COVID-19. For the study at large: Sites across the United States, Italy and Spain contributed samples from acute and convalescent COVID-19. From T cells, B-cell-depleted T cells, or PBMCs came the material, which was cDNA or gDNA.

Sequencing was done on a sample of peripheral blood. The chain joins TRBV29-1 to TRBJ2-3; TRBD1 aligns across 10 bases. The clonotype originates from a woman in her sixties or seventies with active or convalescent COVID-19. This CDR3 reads CSVTGTGADTQYF. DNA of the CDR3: TGCAGCGTTACGGGGACAGGGGCAGATACGCAGTATTTT.